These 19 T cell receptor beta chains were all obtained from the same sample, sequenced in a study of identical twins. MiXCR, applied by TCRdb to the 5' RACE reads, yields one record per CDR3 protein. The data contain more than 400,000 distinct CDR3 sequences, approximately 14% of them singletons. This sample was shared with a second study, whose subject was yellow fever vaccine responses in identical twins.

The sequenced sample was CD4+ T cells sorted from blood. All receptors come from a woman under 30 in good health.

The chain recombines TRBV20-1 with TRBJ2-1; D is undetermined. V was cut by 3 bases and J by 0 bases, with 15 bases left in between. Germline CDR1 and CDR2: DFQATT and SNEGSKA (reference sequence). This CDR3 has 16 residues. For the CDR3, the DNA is TGCAGTGCTAGGCAAGGCGGACCGTCCTCCTACAATGAGCAGTTCTTC. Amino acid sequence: CSARQGGPSSYNEQFF.

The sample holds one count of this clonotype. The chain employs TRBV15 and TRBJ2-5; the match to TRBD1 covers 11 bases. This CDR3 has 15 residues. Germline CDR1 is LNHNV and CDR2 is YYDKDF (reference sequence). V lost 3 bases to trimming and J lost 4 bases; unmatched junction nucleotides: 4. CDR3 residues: CATSSRTGGRETQYF. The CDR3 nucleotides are TGTGCCACCAGCAGCAGGACAGGGGGCCGAGAGACCCAGTACTTC.

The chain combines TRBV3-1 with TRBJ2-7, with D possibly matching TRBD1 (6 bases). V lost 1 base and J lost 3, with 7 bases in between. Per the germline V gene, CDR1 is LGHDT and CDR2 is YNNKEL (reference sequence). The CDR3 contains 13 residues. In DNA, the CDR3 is TGTGCCAGCAGCCAAGTACAGGGCTACGAGCAGTACTTC. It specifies CASSQVQGYEQYF.

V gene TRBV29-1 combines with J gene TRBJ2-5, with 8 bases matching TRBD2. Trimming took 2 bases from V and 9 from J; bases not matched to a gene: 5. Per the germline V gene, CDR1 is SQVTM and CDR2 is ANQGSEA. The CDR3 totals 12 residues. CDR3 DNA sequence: TGCAGCGTTGAACCCGGGGGGGGGGCCCAGTACTTC. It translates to CSVEPGGGAQYF.

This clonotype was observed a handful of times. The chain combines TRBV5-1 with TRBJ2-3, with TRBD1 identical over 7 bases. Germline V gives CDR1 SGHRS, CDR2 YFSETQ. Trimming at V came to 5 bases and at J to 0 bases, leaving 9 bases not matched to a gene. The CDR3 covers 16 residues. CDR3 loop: CASSMRGRSSTDTQYF. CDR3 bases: TGCGCCAGCAGTATGAGGGGGCGTTCTAGCACAGATACGCAGTATTTT. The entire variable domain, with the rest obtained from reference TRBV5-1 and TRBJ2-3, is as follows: KAGVTQTPRYLIKTRGQQVTLSCSPISGHRSVSWYQQTPGQGLQFLFEYFSETQRNKGNFPGRFSGRQFSNSRSEMNVSTLELGDSALYLCASSMRGRSSTDTQYFGPGTRLTVL.

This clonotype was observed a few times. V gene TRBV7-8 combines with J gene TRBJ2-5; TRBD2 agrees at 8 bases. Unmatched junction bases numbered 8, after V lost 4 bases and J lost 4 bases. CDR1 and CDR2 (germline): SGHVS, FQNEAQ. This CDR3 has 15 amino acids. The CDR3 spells CASSSLAGFGETQYF. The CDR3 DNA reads TGTGCCAGCAGCTCCTTAGCGGGGTTCGGAGAGACCCAGTACTTC.

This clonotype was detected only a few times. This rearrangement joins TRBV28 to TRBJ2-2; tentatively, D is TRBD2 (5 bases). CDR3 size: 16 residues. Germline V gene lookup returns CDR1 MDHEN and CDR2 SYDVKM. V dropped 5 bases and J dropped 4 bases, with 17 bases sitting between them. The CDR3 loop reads CASSPTRRLGTGELFF. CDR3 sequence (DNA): TGTGCCAGCAGTCCCACGCGGAGGCTGGGCACCGGGGAGCTGTTTTTT.

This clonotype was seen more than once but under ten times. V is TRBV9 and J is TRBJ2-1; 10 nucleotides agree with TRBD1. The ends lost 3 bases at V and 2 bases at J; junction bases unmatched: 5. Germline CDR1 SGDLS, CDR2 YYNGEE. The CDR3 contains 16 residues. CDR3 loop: CASSESDRGAYNEQFF. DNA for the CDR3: TGTGCCAGCAGCGAGTCGGACAGGGGGGCCTACAATGAGCAGTTCTTC.

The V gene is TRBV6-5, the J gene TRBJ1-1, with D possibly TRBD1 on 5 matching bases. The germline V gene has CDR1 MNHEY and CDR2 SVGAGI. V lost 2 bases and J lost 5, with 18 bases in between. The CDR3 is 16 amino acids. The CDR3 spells CASSYLRLQGGTEAFF. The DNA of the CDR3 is TGTGCCAGCAGTTACCTTCGGCTGCAGGGTGGGACTGAAGCTTTCTTT.

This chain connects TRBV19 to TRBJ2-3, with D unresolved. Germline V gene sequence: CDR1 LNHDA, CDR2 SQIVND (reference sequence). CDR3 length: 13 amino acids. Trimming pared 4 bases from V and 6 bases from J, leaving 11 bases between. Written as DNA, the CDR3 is TGTGCCAGTAGTAACGTACCCCGGGATACGCAGTATTTT. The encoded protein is CASSNVPRDTQYF.

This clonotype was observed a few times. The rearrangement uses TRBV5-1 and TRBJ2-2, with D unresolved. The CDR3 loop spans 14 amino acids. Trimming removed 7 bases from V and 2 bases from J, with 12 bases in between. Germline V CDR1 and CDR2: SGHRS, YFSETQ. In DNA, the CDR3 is TGCGCCAGCCAAACTTCGTCTAACACCGGGGAGCTGTTTTTT. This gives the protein CASQTSSNTGELFF.

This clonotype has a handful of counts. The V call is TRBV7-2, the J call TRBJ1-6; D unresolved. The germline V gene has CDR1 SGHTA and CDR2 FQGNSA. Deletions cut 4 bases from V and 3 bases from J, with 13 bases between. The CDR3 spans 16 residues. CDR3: CASSSRRHNYNSPLHF. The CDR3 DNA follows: TGTGCCAGCAGCTCCCGCCGACATAACTATAATTCACCCCTCCACTTT. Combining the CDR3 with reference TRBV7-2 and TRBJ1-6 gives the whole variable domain GAGVSQSPSNKVTEKGKDVELRCDPISGHTALYWYRQSLGQGLEFLIYFQGNSAPDKSGLPSDRFSAERTGGSVSTLTIQRTQQEDSAVYLCASSSRRHNYNSPLHFGNGTRLTVT.

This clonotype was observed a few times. The CDR3 coding sequence is TGCGCCAGCAGAACCGGGACAGGGGAGATGAACACTGAAGCTTTCTTT. Amino acids: CASRTGTGEMNTEAFF. The chain is built from TRBV5-1 and TRBJ1-1, with 10 positions matching TRBD1. The V and J ends lost 5 bases and 0 bases, in that order; junction bases with no gene match: 7. Germline V gives CDR1 SGHRS, CDR2 YFSETQ. The CDR3 contains 16 residues.

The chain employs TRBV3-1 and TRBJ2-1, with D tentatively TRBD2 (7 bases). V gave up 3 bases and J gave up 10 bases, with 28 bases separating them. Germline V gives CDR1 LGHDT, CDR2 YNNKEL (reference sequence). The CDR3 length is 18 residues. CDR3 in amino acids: CASSHYGLGAGAEREQFF. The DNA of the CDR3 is TGTGCCAGCAGCCACTATGGCCTTGGGGCGGGGGCCGAACGGGAGCAGTTCTTC.

CDR3 region: CASSPTSEGDTQYF. In DNA form, the CDR3 reads TGTGCCAGCTCACCGACTAGCGAGGGAGATACGCAGTATTTT. V is TRBV18 and J is TRBJ2-3, with 8 bases matching TRBD2. The CDR3 is 14 amino acids. Looked up from germline, CDR1 is KGHSH and CDR2 is LQKENI. Unmatched junction bases numbered 4, after V lost 3 bases and J lost 5 bases. Full variable domain (missing parts from reference TRBV18 and TRBJ2-3): NAGVMQNPRHLVRRRGQEARLRCSPMKGHSHVYWYRQLPEEGLKFMVYLQKENIIDESGMPKERFSAEFPKEGPSILRIQQVVRGDSAAYFCASSPTSEGDTQYFGPGTRLTVL.

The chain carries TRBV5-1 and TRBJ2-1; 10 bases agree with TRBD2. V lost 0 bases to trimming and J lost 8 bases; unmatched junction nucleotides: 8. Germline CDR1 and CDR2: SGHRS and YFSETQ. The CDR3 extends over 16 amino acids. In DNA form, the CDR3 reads TGCGCCAGCAGCTTGGCCGGTCTAGCGGGAGTAGATGAGCAGTTCTTC. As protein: CASSLAGLAGVDEQFF.

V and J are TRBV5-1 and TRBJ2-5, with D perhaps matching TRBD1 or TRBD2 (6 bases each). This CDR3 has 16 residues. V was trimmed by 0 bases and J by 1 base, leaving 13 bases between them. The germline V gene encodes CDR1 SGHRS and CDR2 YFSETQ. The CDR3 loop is CASSLVRGEFQETQYF. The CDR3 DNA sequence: TGCGCCAGCAGCTTGGTAAGGGGGGAGTTCCAAGAGACCCAGTACTTC.

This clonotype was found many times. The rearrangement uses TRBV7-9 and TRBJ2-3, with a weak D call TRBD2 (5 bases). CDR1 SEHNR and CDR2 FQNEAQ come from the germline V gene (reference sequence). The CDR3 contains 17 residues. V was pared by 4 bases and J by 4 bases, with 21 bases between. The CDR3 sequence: CASSSRAGGLRPDTQYF. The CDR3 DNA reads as TGTGCCAGCAGCTCCCGGGCTGGCGGGTTGAGGCCAGATACGCAGTATTTT. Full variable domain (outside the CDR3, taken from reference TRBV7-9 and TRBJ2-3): DTGVSQNPRHKITKRGQNVTFRCDPISEHNRLYWYRQTLGQGPEFLTYFQNEAQLEKSRLLSDRFSAERPKGSFSTLEIQRTEQGDSAMYLCASSSRAGGLRPDTQYFGPGTRLTVL.

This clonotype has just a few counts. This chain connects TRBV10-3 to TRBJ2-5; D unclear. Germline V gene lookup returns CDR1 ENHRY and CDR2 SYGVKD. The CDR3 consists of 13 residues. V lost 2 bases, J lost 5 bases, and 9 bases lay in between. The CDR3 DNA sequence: TGTGCCATCAGTGAGAGTCCTCGGGAGACCCAGTACTTC. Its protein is CAISESPRETQYF.